The clone carrying this TCR beta chain was seen at least ten times. There are 12 residues in the CDR3. Germline V gives CDR1 MDHEN, CDR2 SYDVKM. Trimming took 2 bases from V and 4 from J, leaving 6 bases between them. TCRdb ran MiXCR on the PCR reads and lists one entry per CDR3 protein. The sample carries about 640,000 distinct CDR3 sequences, less than 20% recorded once. The entry originates in a study of molecular identifiers for immune sequencing clone quantification. The rearrangement uses TRBV28 and TRBJ2-7; D is ambiguous. Sequenced: naive CD8+ T cells from blood, with Jurkat cell RNA spiked in. The sample's subset: FACS-sorted CD8+CD4-CCR7+CD45RA+ naive T cells. This TCR was recovered from a human donor in good health. Some libraries in this study had Jurkat cell RNA spiked in. The DNA of the CDR3 is TGTGCCAGCAGTTTACGGAATTACGAGCAGTACTTC. The encoded protein is CASSLRNYEQYF.